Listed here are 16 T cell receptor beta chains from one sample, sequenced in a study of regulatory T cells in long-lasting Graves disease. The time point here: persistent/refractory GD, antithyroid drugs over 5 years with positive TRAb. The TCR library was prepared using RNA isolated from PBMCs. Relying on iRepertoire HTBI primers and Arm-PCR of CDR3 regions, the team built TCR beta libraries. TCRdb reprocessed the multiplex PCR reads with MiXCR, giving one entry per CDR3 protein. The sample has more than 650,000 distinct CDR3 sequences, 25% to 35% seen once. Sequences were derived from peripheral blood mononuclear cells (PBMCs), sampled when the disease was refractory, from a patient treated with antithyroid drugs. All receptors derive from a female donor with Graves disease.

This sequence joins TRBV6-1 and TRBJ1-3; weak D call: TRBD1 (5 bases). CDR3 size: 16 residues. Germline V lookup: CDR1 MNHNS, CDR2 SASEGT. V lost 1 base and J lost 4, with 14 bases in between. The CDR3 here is CASSEVVLQAGNTIYF. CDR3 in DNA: TGTGCCAGCAGTGAAGTCGTCCTACAGGCAGGAAACACCATATATTTT.

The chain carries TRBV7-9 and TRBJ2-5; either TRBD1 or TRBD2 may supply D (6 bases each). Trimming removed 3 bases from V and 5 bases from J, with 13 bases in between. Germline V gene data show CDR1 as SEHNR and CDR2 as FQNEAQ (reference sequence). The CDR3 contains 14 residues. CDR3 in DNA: TGTGCCAGCAGCTTCGAGGGGGGTTGGGAGACCCAGTACTTC. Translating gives CASSFEGGWETQYF.

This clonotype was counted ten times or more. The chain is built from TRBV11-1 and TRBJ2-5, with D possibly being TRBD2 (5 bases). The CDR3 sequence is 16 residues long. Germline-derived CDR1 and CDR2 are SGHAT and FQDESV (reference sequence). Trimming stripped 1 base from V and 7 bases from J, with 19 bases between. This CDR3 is CASSLVARPLPGTQYF. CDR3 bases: TGTGCCAGCAGCTTAGTAGCGCGACCCCTCCCTGGGACCCAGTACTTC.

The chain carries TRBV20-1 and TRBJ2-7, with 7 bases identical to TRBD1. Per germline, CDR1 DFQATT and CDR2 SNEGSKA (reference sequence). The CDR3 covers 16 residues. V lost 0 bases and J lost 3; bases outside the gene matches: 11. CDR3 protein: CSARERNRGPLYEQYF. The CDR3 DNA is TGCAGTGCTAGAGAGCGGAACAGGGGACCTCTCTACGAGCAGTACTTC.

The CDR3 bases are TGTGCCAGCAGCGATACGGGACAGGGTACCTACGAGCAGTACTTC. Amino acids: CASSDTGQGTYEQYF. This chain uses TRBV7-9 with TRBJ2-7; 9 nucleotides match TRBD1. With V trimmed by 5 bases and J by 2 bases, 7 bases remained unmatched. Germline CDR1 reads SEHNR; CDR2 reads FQNEAQ (reference sequence). The CDR3 spans 15 residues.

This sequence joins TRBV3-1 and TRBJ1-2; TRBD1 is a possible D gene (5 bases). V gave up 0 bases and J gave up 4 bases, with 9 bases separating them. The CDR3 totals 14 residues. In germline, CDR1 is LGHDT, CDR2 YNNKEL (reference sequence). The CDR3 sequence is CASSQDAGIYGYTF. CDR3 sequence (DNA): TGTGCCAGCAGCCAAGATGCAGGGATCTATGGCTACACCTTC.

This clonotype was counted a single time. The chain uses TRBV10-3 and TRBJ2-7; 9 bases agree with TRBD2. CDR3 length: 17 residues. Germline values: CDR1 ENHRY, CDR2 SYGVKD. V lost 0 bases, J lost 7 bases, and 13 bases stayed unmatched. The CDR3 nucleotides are TGTGCCATCAGTGAGTCGGCCCTACGCGCGGGAGGGACAGAGCAGTACTTC. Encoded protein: CAISESALRAGGTEQYF.

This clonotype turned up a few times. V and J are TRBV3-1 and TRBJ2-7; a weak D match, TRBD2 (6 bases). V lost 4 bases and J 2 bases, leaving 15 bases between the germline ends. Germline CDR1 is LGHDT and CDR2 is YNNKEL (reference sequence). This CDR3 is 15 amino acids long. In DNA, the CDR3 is TGTGCCAGCAGCCGGACCGGGACTTCCACCTACGAGCAGTACTTC. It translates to CASSRTGTSTYEQYF.

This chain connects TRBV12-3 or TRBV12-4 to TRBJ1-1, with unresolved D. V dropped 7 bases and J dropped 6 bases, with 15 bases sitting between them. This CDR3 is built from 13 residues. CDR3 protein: CASTQTPGSEAFF. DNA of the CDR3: TGTGCCAGCACCCAAACCCCGGGGTCTGAAGCTTTCTTT.

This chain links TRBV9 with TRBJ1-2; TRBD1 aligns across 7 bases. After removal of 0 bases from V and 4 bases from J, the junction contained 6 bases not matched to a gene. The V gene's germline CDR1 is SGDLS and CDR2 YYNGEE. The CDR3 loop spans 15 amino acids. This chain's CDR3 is CASSVGGGLPYGYTF. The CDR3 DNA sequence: TGTGCCAGCAGCGTAGGAGGGGGCCTTCCCTATGGCTACACCTTC.

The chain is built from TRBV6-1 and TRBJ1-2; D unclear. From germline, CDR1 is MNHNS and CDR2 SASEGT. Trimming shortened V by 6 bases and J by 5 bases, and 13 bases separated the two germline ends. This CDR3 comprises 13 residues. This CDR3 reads CASSPGGQYGYTF. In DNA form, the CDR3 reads TGTGCCAGCAGCCCCGGCGGGCAATATGGCTACACCTTC.

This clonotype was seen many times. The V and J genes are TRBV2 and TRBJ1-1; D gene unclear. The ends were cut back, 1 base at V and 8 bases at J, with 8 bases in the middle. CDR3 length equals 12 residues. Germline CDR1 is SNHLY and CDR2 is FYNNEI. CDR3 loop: CASSEVVTEAFF. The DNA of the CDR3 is TGTGCCAGCAGTGAAGTCGTGACAGAAGCTTTCTTT. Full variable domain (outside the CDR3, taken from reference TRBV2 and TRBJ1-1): EPEVTQTPSHQVTQMGQEVILRCVPISNHLYFYWYRQILGQKVEFLVSFYNNEISEKSEIFDDQFSVERPDGSNFTLKIRSTKLEDSAMYFCASSEVVTEAFFGQGTRLTVV.

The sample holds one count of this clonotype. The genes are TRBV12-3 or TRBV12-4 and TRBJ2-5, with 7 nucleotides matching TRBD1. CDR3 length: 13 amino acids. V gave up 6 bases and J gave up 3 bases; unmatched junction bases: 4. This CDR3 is CASRTTGKETQYF. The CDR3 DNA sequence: TGTGCCAGCAGAACGACAGGGAAAGAGACCCAGTACTTC.

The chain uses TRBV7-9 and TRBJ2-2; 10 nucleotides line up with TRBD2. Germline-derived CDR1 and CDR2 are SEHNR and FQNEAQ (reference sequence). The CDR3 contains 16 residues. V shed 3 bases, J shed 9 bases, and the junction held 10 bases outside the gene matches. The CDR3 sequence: CASSFSSGRWTRELFF. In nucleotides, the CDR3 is TGTGCCAGCAGCTTTTCTAGCGGGAGATGGACCAGGGAGCTGTTTTTT.

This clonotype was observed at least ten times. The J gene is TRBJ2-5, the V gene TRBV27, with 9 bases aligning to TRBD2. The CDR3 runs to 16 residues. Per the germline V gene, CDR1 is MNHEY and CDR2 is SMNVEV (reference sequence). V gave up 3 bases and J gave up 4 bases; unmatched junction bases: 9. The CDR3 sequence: CASSFMWREGRETQYF. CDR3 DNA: TGTGCCAGCAGTTTCATGTGGCGGGAGGGCCGAGAGACCCAGTACTTC.

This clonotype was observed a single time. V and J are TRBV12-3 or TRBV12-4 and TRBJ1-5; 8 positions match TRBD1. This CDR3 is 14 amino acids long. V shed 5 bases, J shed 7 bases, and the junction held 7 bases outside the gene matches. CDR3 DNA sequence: TGTGCCAGCAGTGCGGACAGGGCGAGCCAGCCCCAGCATTTT. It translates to CASSADRASQPQHF.